Listed below are T cell receptor beta chains from one sample, sequenced in a study of OX40 agonist ivuxolimab in advanced cancers. TCRdb's table, derived via immunoSEQ multiplex PCR, lists solely in-frame clones and lacks some. The sample includes about 60,000 clones, 75% to 90% seen only once; the top ten take 1.9%. The material was CD4+ or CD8+ T cells sorted from blood, obtained in a trial of the OX40 agonist ivuxolimab. These receptors originate from an adult with an advanced solid tumor such as melanoma, head and neck, liver or kidney cancer. CDR3s include the opening cysteine and the closing phenylalanine or tryptophan. Each record gives: D gene, CDR3 length, clone size, J gene, V gene, CDR3 DNA, CDR3 protein. The D gene is left open where the match is weak. The listing skips clone size in some rows; elsewhere it reads once, few, many or a size class.

>TRBD1|12|-|TRBJ1-2|TRBV30
TGTGCCTGGAGTCCCCAGGGGGTGGGCTACACCTTC
CAWSPQGVGYTF
>-|15|-|TRBJ1-3|TRBV5-1
TGCGCCAGCAGCTTGGGACAGACCTCTGGAAACACCATATATTTT
CASSLGQTSGNTIYF
>-|16|-|TRBJ1-5|TRBV28
TGTGCCAGCAGCCCCGGGACTTTTACAAGCAATCAGCCCCAGCATTTT
CASSPGTFTSNQPQHF
>-|12|-|TRBJ2-1|TRBV6-1
TGTGCCAGCACCCCATCCTACAATGAGCAGTTCTTC
CASTPSYNEQFF
>TRBD2|15|-|TRBJ2-1|TRBV27
TGTGCCAGCAGTCCGCAGCGGGGGGCGTACAATGAGCAGTTCTTC
CASSPQRGAYNEQFF
>-|13|-|TRBJ1-2|TRBV6-4
TGTGCCAGCAGTCTCGGAGGGAGCTATGGCTACACCTTC
CASSLGGSYGYTF
>-|15|-|TRBJ2-1|TRBV5-4
TGTGCCAGCAGCCGAGGGGAAGTTAACTACAATGAGCAGTTCTTC
CASSRGEVNYNEQFF
>TRBD2|19|-|TRBJ2-7|TRBV4-3
TGCGCCAGCAGCCAAGCTTACCTCGGGACGGGAGGGCTGCAGCACGAGCAGTACTTC
CASSQAYLGTGGLQHEQYF
>TRBD2|15|-|TRBJ2-7|TRBV5-1
TGCGCCAGCAGCTTGGTGACTAGCGGGAGTTACGAGCAGTACTTC
CASSLVTSGSYEQYF
>-|12|-|TRBJ1-1|TRBV11-3
TGTGCCAGCAGCTTAGGCACAGGGAGGGCTTTCTTT
CASSLGTGRAFF
>-|16|-|TRBJ1-2|TRBV6-1
TGTGCCAGCAGTGAAGCGTCGGGGAGAGTTGGCTATGGCTACACCTTC
CASSEASGRVGYGYTF
>TRBD1|16|-|TRBJ2-2|TRBV15
TGTGCCACCAGCAGTCGGACAGGAGCGAACACCGGGGAGCTGTTTTTT
CATSSRTGANTGELFF
>TRBD2|16|-|TRBJ2-3|TRBV11-3
TGTGCCAGCAGCGTGGGGTCTAGCGGGATCACAGATACGCAGTATTTT
CASSVGSSGITDTQYF
>-|15|-|TRBJ2-6|TRBV5-5
TGTGCCAGCAGCTTGGGGAACTCTGGGGCCAACGTCCTGACTTTC
CASSLGNSGANVLTF
>-|13|-|TRBJ1-1|TRBV7-2
TGTGCCAGCAGCTTACTGAGGGATGCGTTAGCTTTCTTT
CASSLLRDALAFF
>-|14|once|TRBJ1-3|TRBV9
TGTGCCAGTAGCGTAGCAGACTCTGGAAACACCATATATTTT
CASSVADSGNTIYF
>TRBD1|16|-|TRBJ1-1|TRBV5-4
TGTGCCAGCAGCCGCGGACAGGAGAACATGAACACTGAAGCTTTCTTT
CASSRGQENMNTEAFF
>TRBD1|15|-|TRBJ1-1|TRBV28
TGTGCCAGCAGTCCTGGGGTCCAGGGGGCCACTGAAGCTTTCTTT
CASSPGVQGATEAFF
>-|16|once|TRBJ1-4|TRBV5-1
TGCGCCAGCAGCTTCGGGCAGGGTAGAGGAAATGAAAAACTGTTTTTT
CASSFGQGRGNEKLFF
>-|13|-|TRBJ2-7|TRBV7-3
TGTGCCAGCAGCTTGGGGTTGACGGACGAGCAGTACTTC
CASSLGLTDEQYF
>-|15|-|TRBJ2-7|TRBV9
TGTGCCAGCAGCGTGGGCGGGCTGAGCTCCTACGAGCAGTACTTC
CASSVGGLSSYEQYF
>TRBD1|14|-|TRBJ1-2|TRBV28
TGTGCCAGCAGTTCTGCCGGGACAGTCTATGGCTACACCTTC
CASSSAGTVYGYTF
>-|14|few|TRBJ2-5|TRBV7-2
TGTGCCAGCAGCTTAGCAATAACCCAAGAGACCCAGTACTTC
CASSLAITQETQYF
>TRBD1|17|-|TRBJ2-5|TRBV5-4
TGTGCCAGCAGCTTGGAAGGTGGAACACAGGGGCAAGAGACCCAGTACTTC
CASSLEGGTQGQETQYF
>-|12|-|TRBJ1-3|TRBV19
TGTGCCAGTAGTAGCGGGGGAAACACCATATATTTT
CASSSGGNTIYF
>-|14|-|TRBJ2-2|TRBV21-1
TGTGCCAGCAGTAACGGGACTAAGATCGGGGAGCTGTTTTTT
CASSNGTKIGELFF
>-|13|once|TRBJ1-1|TRBV18
TGTGCCAGCTCACCACAGGGGGGCACTGAAGCTTTCTTT
CASSPQGGTEAFF
>-|16|-|TRBJ2-4|TRBV19
TGTGCCAGTAGTGCCTCAGGCCAACTAGCCAAAAACATTCAGTACTTC
CASSASGQLAKNIQYF
>-|14|-|TRBJ2-1|TRBV18
TGTGCCAGCTCACCTTTAAGGGGTGGGAATGAGCAGTTCTTC
CASSPLRGGNEQFF
>-|15|-|TRBJ2-7|TRBV28
TGTGCCAGCATCCTTCGTGGGGGGAGCGCCTACGAGCAGTACTTC
CASILRGGSAYEQYF
>-|14|-|TRBJ1-1|TRBV4-3
TGCGCCAGCAGCCATGGCCCCACGGGCACTGAAGCTTTCTTT
CASSHGPTGTEAFF
>TRBD2|13|-|TRBJ2-1|TRBV12-5
TGTGCTAGTGGGGCTAGCGGGAGAGGCGAGCAGTTCTTC
CASGASGRGEQFF
>-|15|-|TRBJ2-5|TRBV5-1
TGCGCCAGCAGCTCGGGGCTGACCCTCCCGGAGACCCAGTACTTC
CASSSGLTLPETQYF
>TRBD2|18|once|TRBJ2-3|TRBV2
TGTGCCAGCATGGGGACTAGCGGGAAGCCCATGATCACAGATACGCAGTATTTT
CASMGTSGKPMITDTQYF
>TRBD1|15|-|TRBJ2-5|TRBV18
TGTGCCAGCTCACAGGAGACAGGGACGGGGGAGACCCAGTACTTC
CASSQETGTGETQYF
>TRBD1|11|-|TRBJ1-1|TRBV10-3
TGTGCCATCAGGCGGGACAGTGAAGCTTTCTTT
CAIRRDSEAFF
>-|13|-|TRBJ2-7|TRBV4-1
TGCGCCAGCAGCCATAACAGGGACTACGAGCAGTACTTC
CASSHNRDYEQYF
>-|15|-|TRBJ1-1|TRBV6-5
TGTGCCAGCAGTTATCGAGGGCAGGGGTTCACTGAAGCTTTCTTT
CASSYRGQGFTEAFF
>TRBD1|15|-|TRBJ1-2|TRBV7-9
TGTGCCAGCAGCCCCGGCGACAGGGTAGGCTATGGCTACACCTTC
CASSPGDRVGYGYTF
>-|16|-|TRBJ2-3|TRBV14
TGTGCCAGCAGCCCCCTTGGCGGAAAGAAGACAGATACGCAGTATTTT
CASSPLGGKKTDTQYF
>-|14|-|TRBJ2-7|TRBV18
TGTGCCAGCTCAAGGACGACCAGCTCCTACGAGCAGTACTTC
CASSRTTSSYEQYF
>-|14|-|TRBJ1-1|TRBV14
TGTGCCAGCAGCCAAGTCGGTCTGGGCACTGAAGCTTTCTTT
CASSQVGLGTEAFF
>-|14|-|TRBJ1-1|TRBV6-5
TGTGCCAGCAGTACAGATTCAGGGGCCTCCGTTCCTTTCTTT
CASSTDSGASVPFF
>-|14|-|TRBJ2-1|TRBV11-3
TGTGCCAGCAGCAGGGGACAATCCTACAATGAGCAGTTCTTC
CASSRGQSYNEQFF
>-|13|-|TRBJ2-1|TRBV5-1
TGCGCCAGCAGCTTGACTGACTACAATGAGCAGTTCTTC
CASSLTDYNEQFF
>-|15|-|TRBJ2-1|TRBV27
TGTGCCAGCAGTTTGGGGAAGGGGGTAAGGGATGAGCAGTTCTTC
CASSLGKGVRDEQFF
>-|10|-|TRBJ1-1|TRBV6-1
TGTGCCAGCAGTTCCCCGACCCCATTCTTT
CASSSPTPFF
>-|15|once|TRBJ2-1|TRBV19
TGTGCCAGTAGTATAGGGGCGACTTACTACAATGAGCAGTTCTTC
CASSIGATYYNEQFF
>-|15|once|TRBJ2-5|TRBV7-2
TGTGCCAGCAGCCGAGCGAAACTAAACCAAGAGACCCAGTACTTC
CASSRAKLNQETQYF
>TRBD2|21|-|TRBJ2-2|TRBV15
TGTGCCACCAGCAGAGATTTAGTAGGACTAGCGGGATTGCTGAACACCGGGGAGCTGTTTTTT
CATSRDLVGLAGLLNTGELFF
>TRBD2|15|-|TRBJ2-5|TRBV7-9
TGTGCCAGCAGCCCCAGGGCGGGGGGCGAGGAGACCCAGTACTTC
CASSPRAGGEETQYF
>TRBD1|15|-|TRBJ1-5|TRBV19
TGTGCCAGTAGTACGCAGGGACAGACCTATCAGCCCCAGCATTTT
CASSTQGQTYQPQHF
>-|14|-|TRBJ1-3|TRBV27
TGTGCCAGCAAGGGGGTGAACTCTGGAAACACCATATATTTT
CASKGVNSGNTIYF
>TRBD1|14|-|TRBJ2-5|TRBV7-9
TGTGCCAGCAGCTCGCGGACAGGGGGAGAGACCCAGTACTTC
CASSSRTGGETQYF
>-|14|-|TRBJ2-2|TRBV6-5
TGTGCCAGCTGGACGGGGCCGGGCACCGGGGAGCTGTTTTTT
CASWTGPGTGELFF